The 4 T cell receptor beta chains reported below all come from one sample, sequenced in a study of T cell responses to AZD1222 COVID-19 vaccine. TCRdb's copy holds only in-frame clones and misses some; the assay was immunoSEQ multiplex PCR. The sample has around 130,000 clones, about nine tenths seen once. Sequencing used peripheral blood, obtained 28 days after the second AZD1222 dose. The source is an adult who received the AZD1222 COVID-19 vaccine.

This chain links TRBV14 with TRBJ1-1; possible D gene TRBD1, 5 bases. Germline V gene data show CDR1 as SGHDN and CDR2 as FVKESK. This CDR3 comprises 14 residues. V shed 1 base and J shed 3 bases, with 9 bases lying between them. The CDR3 loop is CASSQAGGYTEAFF. In nucleotides, the CDR3 is TGTGCCAGCAGCCAAGCCGGGGGTTACACTGAAGCTTTCTTT.

In this sample, this clone turned up a few times. The CDR3 here is CAWTLFNEQFF. Here the CDR3 DNA reads TGTGCCTGGACACTATTCAATGAGCAGTTCTTC. This chain links TRBV30 with TRBJ2-1, with no clear D. The CDR3 sequence is 11 residues long. The V end lost 4 bases, the J end lost 6 bases, and 7 bases lay between the germline ends. Looked up from germline, CDR1 is GTSNPN and CDR2 is SVGIG (reference sequence).

The rearrangement joins TRBV6-6 to TRBJ2-1; TRBD1 is a possible D gene (5 bases). The CDR3 is 15 residues long. V lost 6 bases and J 7 bases, leaving 19 bases between the germline ends. CDR1 MNHNY and CDR2 SVGAGI come from the germline V gene (reference sequence). The CDR3 loop reads CASSSDQGLGNEQFF. For the CDR3, the DNA is TGTGCCAGCAGCTCCGACCAGGGCTTGGGGAATGAGCAGTTCTTC.

The genes are TRBV5-1 and TRBJ1-3; D ambiguous. There are 13 residues in the CDR3. Trimming removed 2 bases from V and 2 bases from J, with 5 bases in between. Germline V gene lookup returns CDR1 SGHRS and CDR2 YFSETQ. In DNA form, the CDR3 reads TGCGCCAGCAGCTTAACCACTGGAAACACCATATATTTT. It translates to CASSLTTGNTIYF.